The clone carrying this T cell receptor beta chain appeared a few times. Antigen unknown. This sample is drawn from a study of T cell repertoires in cytomegalovirus infection. Study findings and constraints: Dominating the ex vivo response were TCR beta clonotypes that were CMV-specific and HLA-C-restricted.

MiXCR, run by TCRdb on the reads, gives a single entry per CDR3 protein. The table lists roughly 500,000 distinct CDR3 sequences, about 11% of them singletons. The sequencing input was PBMCs. The clonotype was recovered from a human donor in good health (CMV status not recorded). Some clones in this sample may be carry-over from other donors' samples.

Here the CDR3 DNA reads TGCAGCGTTGCCGGGGACAGCTCTGGAAACACCATATATTTT. Protein: CSVAGDSSGNTIYF. The chain has TRBV29-1 and TRBJ1-3, with TRBD1 matching over 7 bases. V was clipped by 4 bases and J by 0 bases; unmatched bases: 3. From germline, CDR1 is SQVTM and CDR2 ANQGSEA. The CDR3 loop spans 14 amino acids.